This TCR beta chain was found in a study of T-cell reconstitution after alpha-beta-depleted transplantation in children. This clonotype occurred a few times. The CDR3 has 17 residues. The V gene end was trimmed by 2 bases and the J gene end by 4 bases; junction bases not matched to a gene: 5. Germline values: CDR1 MNHEY, CDR2 SMNVEV (reference sequence). Library preparation (for TCRbeta) was performed with unique molecular identifiers. Each CDR3 protein is one row after TCRdb ran MiXCR on the PCR reads. The top ten clones hold 2.5% to 4% of a sample with about 540,000 distinct CDR3 sequences, about 16% of them seen once.

The starting material was PBMCs from the stem cell graft donor, obtained from the stem cell graft. The origin of this receptor is a human donor who donated a stem cell graft to a child with acute lymphoblastic leukemia. The chain is built from TRBV27 and TRBJ2-1; 13 bases agree with TRBD2. The CDR3 bases are TGTGCCAGCAGTTTAGGAGGACTAGCGGGAGCTTACAATGAGCAGTTCTTC. Translated: CASSLGGLAGAYNEQFF.